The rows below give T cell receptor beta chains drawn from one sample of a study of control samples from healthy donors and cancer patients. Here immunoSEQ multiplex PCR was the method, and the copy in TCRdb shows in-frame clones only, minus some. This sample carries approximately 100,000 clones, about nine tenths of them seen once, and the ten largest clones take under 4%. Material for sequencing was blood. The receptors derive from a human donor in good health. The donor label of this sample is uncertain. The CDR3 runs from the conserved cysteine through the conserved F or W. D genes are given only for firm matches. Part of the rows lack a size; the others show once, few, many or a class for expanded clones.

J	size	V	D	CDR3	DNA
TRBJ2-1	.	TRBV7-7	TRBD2	CASSLTSGGNEQFF	TGTGCCAGCAGCTTAACTAGCGGGGGAAATGAGCAGTTCTTC
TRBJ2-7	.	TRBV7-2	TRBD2	CASSVAGGSYEQYF	TGTGCCAGCAGCGTAGCGGGGGGGTCCTACGAGCAGTACTTC
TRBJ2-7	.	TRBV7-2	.	CASSLSQTYEQYF	TGTGCCAGCAGCCTCAGTCAGACCTACGAGCAGTACTTC
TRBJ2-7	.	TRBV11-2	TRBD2	CASSLGRGGPSYEQYF	TGTGCCAGCAGCTTAGGGCGGGGGGGCCCTTCCTACGAGCAGTACTTC
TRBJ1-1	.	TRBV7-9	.	CASSLAGVFEAFF	TGTGCCAGCAGCTTAGCAGGGGTTTTCGAAGCTTTCTTT
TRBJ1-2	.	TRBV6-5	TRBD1	CASRGQPIYGYTF	TGTGCCAGCAGGGGACAGCCCATCTATGGCTACACCTTC
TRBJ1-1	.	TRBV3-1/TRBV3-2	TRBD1	CASSRTRTGGTEAFF	TGTGCCAGCAGCCGCACAAGGACAGGGGGCACTGAAGCTTTCTTT
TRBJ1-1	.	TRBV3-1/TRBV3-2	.	CASSQRANTEAFF	TGTGCCAGCAGCCAAAGGGCAAACACTGAAGCTTTCTTT
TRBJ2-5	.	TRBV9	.	CASSGISETQYF	TGTGCCAGCAGCGGAATTTCGGAGACCCAGTACTTC
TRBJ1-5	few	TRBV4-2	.	CASSQDLSQPQHF	TGTGCCAGCAGCCAAGATTTGAGTCAGCCCCAGCATTTT
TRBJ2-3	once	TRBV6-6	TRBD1	CASSRDRAGTDTQYF	TGTGCCAGCAGTCGGGACAGGGCCGGCACAGATACGCAGTATTTT
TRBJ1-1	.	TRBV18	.	CASSPPSPSPFF	TGTGCCAGCTCACCACCCTCCCCGAGTCCTTTCTTT
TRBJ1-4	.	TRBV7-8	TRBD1	CASSQWGTERGKLFF	TGTGCCAGCAGCCAATGGGGGACAGAGAGAGGAAAACTGTTTTTT
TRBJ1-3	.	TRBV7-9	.	CASTPPNIPGNTIYF	TGTGCCAGCACCCCCCCCAACATACCTGGAAACACCATATATTTT
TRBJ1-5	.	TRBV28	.	CASNSNGQPQHF	TGTGCCAGCAACTCAAACGGACAGCCCCAGCATTTT
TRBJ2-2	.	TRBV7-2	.	CASSLRPNTGELFF	TGTGCCAGCAGCTTAAGGCCGAACACCGGGGAGCTGTTTTTT
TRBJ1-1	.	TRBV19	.	CASSNGHPDTEAFF	TGTGCCAGTAGTAACGGGCACCCGGACACTGAAGCTTTCTTT
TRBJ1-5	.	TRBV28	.	CASSSYSNQPQHF	TGTGCCAGCAGCTCTTATAGCAATCAGCCCCAGCATTTT
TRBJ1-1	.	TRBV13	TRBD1	CASSPRPTGETEAFF	TGTGCCAGCAGCCCCCGACCCACAGGGGAGACTGAAGCTTTCTTT
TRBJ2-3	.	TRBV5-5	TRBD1	CASIHGQGQGVDTQYF	TGTGCCAGCATACATGGGCAAGGACAGGGGGTTGATACGCAGTATTTT
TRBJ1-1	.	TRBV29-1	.	CSVYQENTEAFF	TGCAGCGTTTATCAGGAAAACACTGAAGCTTTCTTT
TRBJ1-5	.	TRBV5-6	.	CASSYRGGEVWNQPQHF	TGTGCCAGCAGCTACAGAGGCGGGGAAGTATGGAATCAGCCCCAGCATTTT
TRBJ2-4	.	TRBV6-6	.	CATSDLSSSGYIQYF	TGTGCCACCTCGGACCTCTCGTCGAGCGGGTACATTCAGTACTTC
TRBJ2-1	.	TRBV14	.	CASSQVMGHLQFF	TGTGCCAGCAGCCAAGTAATGGGCCACCTCCAGTTCTTC
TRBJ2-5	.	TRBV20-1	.	CSARDQETQYF	TGCAGTGCTAGAGATCAGGAGACCCAGTACTTC
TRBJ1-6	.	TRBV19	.	CASSALSSYNSPLHF	TGTGCCAGTAGTGCCTTGAGCTCCTATAATTCACCCCTCCACTTT
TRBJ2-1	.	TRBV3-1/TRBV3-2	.	CASSPNVGSNEQFF	TGTGCCAGCAGCCCCAACGTAGGGTCAAATGAGCAGTTCTTC
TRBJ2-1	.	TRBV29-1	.	CSVGGFGEQFF	TGCAGCGTTGGTGGGTTTGGTGAGCAGTTCTTC
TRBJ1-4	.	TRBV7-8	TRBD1	CASSLTGGNGWEKLFF	TGTGCCAGCAGCTTGACAGGGGGTAATGGTTGGGAAAAACTGTTTTTT
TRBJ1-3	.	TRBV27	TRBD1	CASSLRASGTADSGNTIYF	TGTGCCAGCAGTTTACGGGCCTCCGGGACAGCCGACTCTGGAAACACCATATATTTT
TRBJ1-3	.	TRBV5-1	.	CASSLLGASSGNTIYF	TGCGCCAGCAGCTTGCTTGGGGCCAGCTCTGGAAACACCATATATTTT
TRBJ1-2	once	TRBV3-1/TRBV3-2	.	CASSQERRVNYGYTF	TGTGCCAGCAGCCAAGAACGGAGAGTAAACTATGGCTACACCTTC
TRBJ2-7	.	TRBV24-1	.	CATSRDGPYEQYF	TGTGCCACCAGCCGGGACGGACCCTACGAGCAGTACTTC
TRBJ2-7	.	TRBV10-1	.	CASSEGIAYEQYF	TGCGCCAGCAGTGAGGGTATCGCCTACGAGCAGTACTTC
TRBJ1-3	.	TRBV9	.	CASSVAWTPHSGNTIYF	TGTGCCAGCAGCGTAGCCTGGACACCCCACTCTGGAAACACCATATATTTT
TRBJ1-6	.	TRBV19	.	CASLPPTGSPLHF	TGTGCCAGCCTTCCCCCTACAGGTTCACCCCTCCACTTT
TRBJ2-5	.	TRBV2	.	CASREQDYQETQYF	TGTGCCAGCAGAGAGCAGGACTACCAAGAGACCCAGTACTTC
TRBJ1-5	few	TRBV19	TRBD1	CASSVDREGQPQHF	TGTGCCAGTAGTGTCGACAGGGAGGGTCAGCCCCAGCATTTT
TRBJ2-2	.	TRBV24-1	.	CATSDLPTSYKGTGELFF	TGTGCCACCAGTGATTTGCCCACCTCCTACAAGGGCACCGGGGAGCTGTTTTTT
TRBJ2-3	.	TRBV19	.	CASSIFPGADTDTQYF	TGTGCCAGTAGTATTTTCCCGGGGGCAGACACAGATACGCAGTATTTT
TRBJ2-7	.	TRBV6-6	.	CASSTGVPYGQYF	TGTGCCAGCAGTACGGGGGTCCCCTACGGGCAGTACTTC
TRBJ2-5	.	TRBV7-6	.	CASSSNRGPTETQYF	TGTGCCAGCAGCTCAAACCGGGGCCCCACAGAGACCCAGTACTTC
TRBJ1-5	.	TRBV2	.	CASSQSARGAGQPQHF	TGTGCCAGCAGTCAAAGTGCGAGGGGGGCGGGGCAGCCCCAGCATTTT
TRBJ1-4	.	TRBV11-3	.	CASGTAQNEKLFF	TGTGCCAGCGGGACGGCCCAGAATGAAAAACTGTTTTTT
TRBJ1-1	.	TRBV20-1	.	CSAGGNTEAFF	TGCAGTGCCGGCGGGAACACTGAAGCTTTCTTT